The 13 T cell receptor beta chains below come from one sample, sequenced in a study of cytomegalovirus exposure and HLA in healthy donors. 13 Jbeta primers and 60 Vbeta primers were used for the PCR. Profiling relied on immunoSEQ multiplex PCR, and the TCRdb table lists in-frame clones only, not all of them. The sample records over 70,000 clones, over 70% being singletons. Sequencing was carried out using PBMCs. The receptor source for this set is a man in his fifties in good health and CMV-seropositive.

The V and J genes are TRBV7-9 and TRBJ2-5, with 7 bases aligning to TRBD2. CDR3 size: 14 residues. V was clipped by 2 bases and J by 1 base; unmatched bases: 1. Germline CDR1 SEHNR, CDR2 FQNEAQ (reference sequence). For the CDR3, the DNA is TGTGCCAGCAGCTTAACTAGCGCCCAAGAGACCCAGTACTTC. Its protein product is CASSLTSAQETQYF.

J is TRBJ1-1 and V is TRBV6-1; D remains ambiguous. CDR3 length: 13 amino acids. Trimming took off 5 bases at V and 4 bases at J, with 11 bases between the two ends. CDR1 MNHNS and CDR2 SASEGT come from the germline V gene. The CDR3 bases are TGTGCCAGCAGTCGTGAAACAGTCACTGAAGCTTTCTTT. As protein: CASSRETVTEAFF.

The chain recombines TRBV7-9 with TRBJ2-2; 14 nucleotides line up with TRBD2. There are 17 residues in the CDR3. Losses at the gene ends were 4 bases for V and 5 bases for J; bases not matched to a gene: 6. CDR1 and CDR2 from the germline V gene are SEHNR and FQNEAQ (reference sequence). The CDR3 sequence: CASSSGLAGVGTGELFF. The CDR3 DNA reads as TGTGCCAGCAGCTCGGGACTAGCGGGAGTTGGAACCGGGGAGCTGTTTTTT.

This clone was counted a few times. Other nucleotide sequences in the sample specify the same CDR3. This rearrangement joins TRBV19 to TRBJ2-7; TRBD2 aligns across 13 bases. CDR1 LNHDA and CDR2 SQIVND come from the germline V gene (reference sequence). The CDR3 consists of 14 residues. V was pared by 9 bases and J by 0 bases, with 2 bases of the junction left unmatched. The CDR3 here is CASRTSGSSYEQYF. In DNA, the CDR3 is TGTGCCAGCAGGACTAGCGGGAGCTCCTACGAGCAGTACTTC.

The chain uses TRBV11-2 and TRBJ2-1, with TRBD1 matching over 9 bases. Germline CDR1 SGHAT, CDR2 FQNNGV. This CDR3 region has 15 residues. V lost 5 bases to trimming and J lost 4 bases; unmatched junction nucleotides: 6. The CDR3 DNA is TGTGCCAGCAGCCAAGACAGGGGGGTTTACAATGAGCAGTTCTTC. Its translation: CASSQDRGVYNEQFF. Full variable domain (remainder filled in from reference TRBV11-2 and TRBJ2-1): EAGVAQSPRYKIIEKRQSVAFWCNPISGHATLYWYQQILGQGPKLLIQFQNNGVVDDSQLPKDRFSAERLKGVDSTLKIQPAKLEDSAVYLCASSQDRGVYNEQFFGPGTRLTVL.

The CDR3 here is CASSLSSGRATGTQYF. DNA of the CDR3: TGTGCCAGCAGCTTGAGTAGCGGGAGGGCCACGGGTACGCAGTATTTT. V gene TRBV5-4 combines with J gene TRBJ2-3; TRBD2 matches 11 bases. V lost 1 base, J lost 8 bases, and 9 bases stayed unmatched. This CDR3 has 16 residues. Germline lookup yields CDR1 SGHNT and CDR2 YYREEE (reference sequence). Based on the CDR3 plus reference TRBV5-4 and TRBJ2-3, the full variable domain is ETGVTQSPTHLIKTRGQQVTLRCSSQSGHNTVSWYQQALGQGPQFIFQYYREEENGRGNFPPRFSGLQFPNYSSELNVNALELDDSALYLCASSLSSGRATGTQYFGPGTRLTVL.

V usage is TRBV15 and J usage is TRBJ1-3, with TRBD1 as a possible D gene (5 bases). Trimming cost V 0 bases and J 1 base, with 10 bases left between them. CDR1 is LNHNV, CDR2 YYDKDF, per germline (reference sequence). The CDR3 has 16 residues. CDR3 residues: CATSRDRRGSGNTIYF. CDR3 DNA: TGTGCCACCAGCAGAGATCGACGGGGGTCTGGAAACACCATATATTTT. The entire variable domain, with the rest obtained from reference TRBV15 and TRBJ1-3, is as follows: DAMVIQNPRYQVTQFGKPVTLSCSQTLNHNVMYWYQQKSSQAPKLLFHYYDKDFNNEADTPDNFQSRRPNTSFCFLDIRSPGLGDTAMYLCATSRDRRGSGNTIYFGEGSWLTVV.

The gene calls are TRBV7-2 and TRBJ2-1, with 9 nucleotides matching TRBD1. The germline V gene has CDR1 SGHTA and CDR2 FQGNSA. Unmatched junction bases numbered 4, after V lost 4 bases and J lost 0 bases. The CDR3 extends over 16 amino acids. CDR3: CASSYTGGASYNEQFF. CDR3 nucleotide sequence: TGTGCCAGCAGCTACACAGGGGGCGCCTCCTACAATGAGCAGTTCTTC.

V usage is TRBV6-5 and J usage is TRBJ1-1; 7 positions agree with TRBD1. CDR1 is MNHEY, CDR2 SVGAGI, per germline. This CDR3 contains 11 residues. Trimming removed 8 bases from V and 6 bases from J; junction bases left unmatched: 3. In nucleotides, the CDR3 is TGTGCCAGCGAACAGGGGTCTGAAGCTTTCTTT. As protein: CASEQGSEAFF.

The chain carries TRBV5-1 and TRBJ2-2; D unclear. The CDR3 extends over 16 amino acids. The germline gives CDR1 SGHRS, CDR2 YFSETQ. The V end was cut by 0 bases, the J end by 1 base, with 10 bases between. The CDR3 nucleotides read TGCGCCAGCAGCTTGGCCCCTAGTAAGAACACCGGGGAGCTGTTTTTT. Translation: CASSLAPSKNTGELFF.

This clone has a single count. The rearrangement joins TRBV7-8 to TRBJ2-2, with 15 bases lining up with TRBD2. Germline CDR1 is SGHVS and CDR2 is FQNEAQ. Germline trimming cut 3 bases from V and 7 bases from J; bases unmatched to any gene: 6. This CDR3 comprises 17 residues. The CDR3 sequence: CASSFPGLAGGGGELFF. DNA for the CDR3: TGTGCCAGCAGCTTCCCGGGACTAGCGGGAGGAGGCGGGGAGCTGTTTTTT.

The chain is built from TRBV4-3 and TRBJ1-2, with D unresolved. The CDR3 is 16 residues long. V gave up 3 bases and J gave up 3 bases, with 17 bases separating them. Germline V gene data show CDR1 as LGHNA and CDR2 as YSLEER. The CDR3 spells CASSHILDLIDYGYTF. CDR3 DNA: TGCGCCAGCAGCCATATCCTCGATTTAATAGACTATGGCTACACCTTC.

This chain uses TRBV10-3 with TRBJ1-2; D perhaps matches TRBD1 (6 bases). The CDR3 runs to 16 residues. Between the trimmed V and J ends, which lost 0 bases and 2 bases, there was a span of 13 bases. Germline V lookup: CDR1 ENHRY, CDR2 SYGVKD. The CDR3 here is CAISESGPQGNYGYTF. The DNA for the CDR3 is TGTGCCATCAGTGAGTCGGGCCCACAGGGCAACTATGGCTACACCTTC.